The T cell receptor (beta chain) under discussion was sequenced for a study of cytomegalovirus exposure and HLA in healthy donors. V lost 0 bases and J lost 5, with 8 bases in between. The CDR3 totals 14 residues. Germline V gene lookup returns CDR1 LGHNA and CDR2 YSLEER. With 60 Vbeta and 13 Jbeta primers, the PCR was carried out. Assay: immunoSEQ multiplex PCR; the TCRdb copy retains only in-frame clones and omits some. Here the sample spans fewer than 200,000 clones, around 80% being singletons. Study-wide results and caveats: In a later analysis, an Asian-associated ancestry cluster reportedly showed fewer N-insertions than the 666-donor mean. Available immune exposure information covered CMV serostatus only.

A remark on this clone: The antigen is unknown.

J is TRBJ2-1 and V is TRBV4-3, with D hard to call. Sequences were obtained from PBMCs. The receptor was isolated from a woman between 18 and 29 years old in good health and CMV-seronegative. The CDR3 bases are TGCGCCAGCAGCCAAGATTTCGCGGACAATGAGCAGTTCTTC. Translation gives CASSQDFADNEQFF.